The 5 T cell receptor beta chains in this list originate from one sample, sequenced in a study of blood T cell repertoires in COVID-19. Assay used: immunoSEQ multiplex PCR; TCRdb lists only in-frame clones, some missing. The sample lists 130,000 to 150,000 clones; more than 75% were seen once. Material for sequencing was peripheral blood. These receptors all stem from a middle-aged man who had recovered from COVID-19.

This rearrangement joins TRBV3-1 (or the pseudogene TRBV3-2) to TRBJ2-1, with D possibly TRBD1 on 6 matching bases. V was clipped by 4 bases and J by 9 bases, with 13 bases between them. The CDR3 covers 13 residues. Germline V gene lookup returns CDR1 LGHDT and CDR2 YNNKEL (reference sequence). CDR3 sequence reads: CASSPWGRSEQFF. Written as DNA, the CDR3 is TGTGCCAGCAGCCCCTGGGGGCGGAGTGAGCAGTTCTTC.

The chain couples TRBV19 to TRBJ1-1; TRBD1 matches at 10 bases. CDR3 length: 16 amino acids. Trimming at V came to 4 bases and at J to 3 bases, leaving 8 bases not matched to a gene. In germline, CDR1 is LNHDA, CDR2 SQIVND (reference sequence). CDR3 sequence reads: CASSTRTGGYDTEAFF. Here the CDR3 DNA reads TGTGCCAGTAGTACCCGGACAGGGGGATACGACACTGAAGCTTTCTTT.

A single count supports this clone. The CDR3 spells CASDETYGYTF. CDR3 nucleotides: TGTGCCAGCGATGAAACTTATGGCTACACCTTC. V is TRBV6-4 and J is TRBJ1-2; D is unclear. Germline V lookup: CDR1 MRHNA, CDR2 SNTAGT. This CDR3 region has 11 residues. V dropped 8 bases and J dropped 5 bases, with 9 bases sitting between them.

V is TRBV6-4 and J is TRBJ2-3; 7 bases are shared with TRBD1. CDR1 MRHNA and CDR2 SNTAGT come from the germline V gene. This CDR3 is built from 15 residues. V shed 5 bases, J shed 2 bases, and the junction held 7 bases outside the gene matches. The CDR3 is CASSLTGDPTDTQYF. The CDR3 nucleotides are TGTGCCAGCAGTTTAACAGGGGACCCCACAGATACGCAGTATTTT.

The chain joins TRBV4-1 to TRBJ2-5; 7 bases align to TRBD1. The germline gives CDR1 MGHRA, CDR2 YSYEKL. There are 15 residues in the CDR3. Trimming removed 0 bases from V and 5 bases from J; junction bases left unmatched: 6. CDR3 sequence (DNA): TGCGCCAGCAGCCAAGATGTAGGGGGCTCGGAGACCCAGTACTTC. It translates to CASSQDVGGSETQYF.